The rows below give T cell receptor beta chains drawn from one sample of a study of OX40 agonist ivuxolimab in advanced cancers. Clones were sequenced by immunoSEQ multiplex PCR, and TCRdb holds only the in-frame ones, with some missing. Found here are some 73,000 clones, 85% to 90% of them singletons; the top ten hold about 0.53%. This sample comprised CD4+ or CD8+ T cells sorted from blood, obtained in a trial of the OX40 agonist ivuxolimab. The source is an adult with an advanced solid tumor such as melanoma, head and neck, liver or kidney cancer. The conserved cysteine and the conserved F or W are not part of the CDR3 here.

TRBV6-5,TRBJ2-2,ASSRLAVNTGELF
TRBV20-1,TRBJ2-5,SVDGETQY
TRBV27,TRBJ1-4,ASSFTGGEGELF
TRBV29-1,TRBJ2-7,SVERGYEQY
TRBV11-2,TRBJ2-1,ASSWGSNEQF
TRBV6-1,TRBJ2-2,ASSEVVGGGRNTGELF
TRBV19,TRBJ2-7,ASSISTSGSLPSYEQY
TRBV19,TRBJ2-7,ASSIDLWRNYEQY
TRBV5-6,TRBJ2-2,ASSLGGLAGELF
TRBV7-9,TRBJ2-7,ASSLKGSGSGSYEQY
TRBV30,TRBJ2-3,ACTPGEVQY
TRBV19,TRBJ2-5,ASSTGLAGPLGGQY
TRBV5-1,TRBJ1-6,ASSLDSDNSPLH
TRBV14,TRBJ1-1,ASSRRHLNTEAF
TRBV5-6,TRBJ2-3,ASSLTTDTQY
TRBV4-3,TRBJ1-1,ASSQEGITEAF
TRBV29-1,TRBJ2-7,SVEEVTASGSNEQY
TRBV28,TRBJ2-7,ASSLPGTGAYEQY
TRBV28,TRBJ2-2,AIPSGGPGELF
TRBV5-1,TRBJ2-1,ASSLGVGNEQF
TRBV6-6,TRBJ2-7,ASRMDGLTYEQY
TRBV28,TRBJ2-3,ASSPHLAASTDTQY
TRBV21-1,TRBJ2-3,ASSKGVKGPDTQY
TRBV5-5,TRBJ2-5,ASSLHEETQY
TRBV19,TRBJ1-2,ASSIMLGPANYGYT
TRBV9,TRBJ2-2,ASNLQGAGTGELF
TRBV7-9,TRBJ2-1,ASSRAHEQF
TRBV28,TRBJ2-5,ASLGPPGTQY
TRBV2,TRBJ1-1,ASSGLNTEAF
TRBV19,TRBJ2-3,ASSIGEGPDTQY
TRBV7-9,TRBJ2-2,ASSLAPGGFGSTGELF
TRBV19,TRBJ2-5,ACRTSGIGGTQY
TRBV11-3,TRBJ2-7,ASSLDFYEQY
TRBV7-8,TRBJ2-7,ASSFDRVSYEQY
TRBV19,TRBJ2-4,ASSGLAKNIQY
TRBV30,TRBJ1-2,AWSPQSGAPNYGYT
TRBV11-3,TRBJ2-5,ASSLADYQETQY
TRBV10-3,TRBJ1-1,AISESTGVNTEAF
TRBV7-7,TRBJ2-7,ASSTPGTGFHEQY
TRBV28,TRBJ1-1,ASSLGWHTEAF